The rows below give T cell receptor beta chains drawn from one sample of a study of PD-1 blockade in classical Hodgkin lymphoma. Sequencing used immunoSEQ multiplex PCR; TCRdb keeps in-frame clones, though not all of them. Here the sample spans some 18,000 clones, over 80% being singletons. Source: peripheral blood mononuclear cells (PBMCs), taken before the second cycle of nivolumab. Receptors originate from a human donor with classical Hodgkin lymphoma. CDR3s include the opening cysteine and the closing phenylalanine or tryptophan. Where a row states a size, it is once, few, many or the class of an expanded clone; other rows omit it.

>TRBJ2-1|.|TRBV29-1
CSVDGDRYRNEQFF
>TRBJ2-1|.|TRBV6-1
CASGRTAPGGEQFF
>TRBJ1-1|.|TRBV5-1
CASSAQGQKTEAFF
>TRBJ2-7|.|TRBV6-1
CASRSTSRSYEQYF
>TRBJ2-5|few|TRBV4-2
CASSQGTSGQETQYF
>TRBJ2-1|few|TRBV28
CASRRSGGADEQFF
>TRBJ2-3|.|TRBV2
CASLASGDTDTQYF
>TRBJ1-1|.|TRBV14
CASSQGGPGLNTEAFF
>TRBJ2-2|.|TRBV6-5
CASSYLAGRAGELFF
>TRBJ1-3|.|TRBV19
CASSISDSGNTIYF